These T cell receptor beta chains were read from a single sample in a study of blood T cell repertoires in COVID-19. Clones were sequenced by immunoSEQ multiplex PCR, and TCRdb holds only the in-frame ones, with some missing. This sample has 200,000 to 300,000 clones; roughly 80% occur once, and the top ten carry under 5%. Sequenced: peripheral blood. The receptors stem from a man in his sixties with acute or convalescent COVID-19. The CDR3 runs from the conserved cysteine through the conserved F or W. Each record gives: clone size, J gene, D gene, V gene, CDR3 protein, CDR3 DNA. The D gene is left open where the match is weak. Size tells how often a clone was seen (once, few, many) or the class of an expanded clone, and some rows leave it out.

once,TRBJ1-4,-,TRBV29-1,CSCSDEGVEEKLFF,TGCAGCTGTTCCGATGAGGGAGTTGAGGAAAAACTGTTTTTT
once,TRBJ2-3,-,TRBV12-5,CASGPGGYTQYF,TGTGCTAGTGGCCCTGGCGGTTATACGCAGTATTTT
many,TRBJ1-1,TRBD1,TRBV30,CAWSGRAGGREAFF,TGTGCCTGGAGCGGAAGGGCAGGGGGCCGTGAAGCTTTCTTT
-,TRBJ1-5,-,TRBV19,CASSISSAPRSNQPQHF,TGTGCCAGTAGTATTTCGAGTGCCCCCCGAAGCAATCAGCCCCAGCATTTT
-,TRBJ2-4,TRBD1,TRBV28,CASSFGPGGANIQYF,TGTGCCAGCAGTTTCGGCCCAGGGGGCGCAAACATTCAGTACTTC
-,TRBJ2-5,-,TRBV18,CASSPTGGQETQYF,TGTGCCAGCTCACCCACTGGGGGGCAAGAGACCCAGTACTTC
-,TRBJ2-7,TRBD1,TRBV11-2,CASSLVGQGAYEQYF,TGTGCCAGCAGCTTAGTGGGACAGGGGGCTTACGAGCAGTACTTC
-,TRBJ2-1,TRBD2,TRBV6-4,CASSDGASGYNEQFF,TGTGCCAGCAGTGACGGGGCTAGCGGGTACAATGAGCAGTTCTTC
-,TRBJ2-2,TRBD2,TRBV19,CASSILAGDAGELFF,TGTGCCAGTAGCATACTAGCGGGAGACGCCGGGGAGCTGTTTTTT
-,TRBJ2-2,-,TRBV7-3,CASSGQGWTGELFF,TGTGCCAGCAGCGGCCAGGGTTGGACCGGGGAGCTGTTTTTT
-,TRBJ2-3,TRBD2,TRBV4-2,CASSRRSYSGESTDTQYF,TGTGCCAGCAGCCGACGTTCCTATAGCGGGGAGAGCACAGATACGCAGTATTTT
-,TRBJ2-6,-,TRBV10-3,CAISDARDSGANVLTF,TGTGCCATCAGTGACGCCCGGGACTCTGGGGCCAACGTCCTGACTTTC
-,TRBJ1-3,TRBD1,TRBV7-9,CASSRVSRQGPPGNTIYF,TGTGCCAGCAGCCGGGTATCTCGACAGGGTCCCCCTGGAAACACCATATATTTT
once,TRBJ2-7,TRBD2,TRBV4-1,CASSQVAGGIDEQYF,TGCGCCAGCAGCCAAGTGGCGGGGGGGATCGACGAGCAGTACTTC
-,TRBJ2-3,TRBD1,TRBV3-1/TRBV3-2,CASSPGQGTDTQYF,TGTGCCAGCAGCCCGGGACAGGGGACAGATACGCAGTATTTT
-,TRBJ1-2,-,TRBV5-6,CASSVGGTATTYTF,TGTGCCAGCAGCGTAGGAGGGACCGCAACCACCTACACCTTC
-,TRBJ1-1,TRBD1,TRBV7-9,CASSYDKGQGSTEAFF,TGTGCCAGCAGCTACGACAAGGGACAGGGGAGTACTGAAGCTTTCTTT
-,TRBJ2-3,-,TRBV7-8,CASSLPGLAENTDTQYF,TGTGCCAGCAGCTTACCGGGGTTAGCGGAAAACACAGATACGCAGTATTTT
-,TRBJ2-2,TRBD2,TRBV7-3,CASSLTGREAGRKTGELFF,TGTGCCAGCAGCTTAACCGGGAGGGAAGCAGGTCGGAAGACCGGGGAGCTGTTTTTT
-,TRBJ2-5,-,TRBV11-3,CASSLLGQETQYF,TGTGCCAGCAGCTTACTCGGGCAAGAGACCCAGTACTTC
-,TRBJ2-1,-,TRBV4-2,CASSQDGGRIYNEQFF,TGTGCCAGCAGCCAAGACGGGGGACGCATTTACAATGAGCAGTTCTTC
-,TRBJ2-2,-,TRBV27,CASSGTVNTGELFF,TGTGCCAGCAGTGGTACAGTGAACACCGGGGAGCTGTTTTTT
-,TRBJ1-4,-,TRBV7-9,CASSPGHWEKLFF,TGTGCCAGCAGCCCAGGGCACTGGGAAAAACTGTTTTTT
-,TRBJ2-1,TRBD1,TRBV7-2,CASSLALRTGAYNEQFF,TGTGCCAGCAGCTTAGCGTTAAGGACAGGGGCCTACAATGAGCAGTTCTTC
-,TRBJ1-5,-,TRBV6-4,CASSDREGGQPQHF,TGTGCCAGCAGTGACAGGGAGGGGGGTCAGCCCCAGCATTTT
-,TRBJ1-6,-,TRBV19,CASSITAEGALHF,TGTGCCAGTAGTATAACGGCAGAGGGGGCCCTCCACTTT
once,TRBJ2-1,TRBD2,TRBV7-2,CASSLQEAGGPREQFF,TGTGCCAGCAGCTTACAAGAGGCGGGAGGGCCTCGTGAGCAGTTCTTC
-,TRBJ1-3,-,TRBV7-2,CASSLSRVSGNTIYF,TGTGCCAGCAGCTTAAGCAGGGTTTCTGGAAACACCATATATTTT
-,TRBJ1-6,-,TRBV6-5,CASSYSGVRDSPLHF,TGTGCCAGCAGTTACTCAGGGGTCAGGGATTCACCCCTCCACTTT
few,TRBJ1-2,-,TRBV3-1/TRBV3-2,CASSPVSGGYTF,TGTGCCAGCAGCCCGGTTTCCGGGGGCTACACCTTC
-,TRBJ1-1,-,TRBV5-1,CASSLSGSGPLNTEAFF,TGCGCCAGCAGCTTGTCGGGCTCAGGGCCTCTCAACACTGAAGCTTTCTTT
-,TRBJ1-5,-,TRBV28,CASRWTMGGNQPQHF,TGTGCCAGCCGTTGGACCATGGGCGGGAATCAGCCCCAGCATTTT
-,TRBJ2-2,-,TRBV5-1,CASSEQGNTGELFF,TGCGCCAGCAGCGAGCAGGGGAACACCGGGGAGCTGTTTTTT
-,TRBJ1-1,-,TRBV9,CASSPHDTEAFF,TGTGCCAGCAGCCCCCATGACACTGAAGCTTTCTTT
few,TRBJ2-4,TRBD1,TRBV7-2,CASSGWTGSKNIQYF,TGTGCCAGCAGCGGCTGGACAGGGTCCAAAAACATTCAGTACTTC
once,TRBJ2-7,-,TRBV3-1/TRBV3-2,CASSQEASTYEQYF,TGTGCCAGCAGCCAAGAGGCTAGCACCTACGAGCAGTACTTC
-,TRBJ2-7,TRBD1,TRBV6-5,CASSYSVQGAYEQYF,TGTGCCAGCAGTTACTCGGTTCAGGGGGCTTACGAGCAGTACTTC
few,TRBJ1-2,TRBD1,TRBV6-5,CASGLDRGNYGYTF,TGTGCCAGCGGGCTCGACAGGGGGAACTATGGCTACACCTTC
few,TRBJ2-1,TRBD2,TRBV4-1,CASRGWRGGRGEQFF,TGCGCCAGCAGGGGCTGGCGGGGGGGCCGGGGTGAGCAGTTCTTC
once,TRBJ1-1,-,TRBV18,CASSPGQGTAEAFF,TGTGCCAGCTCACCGGGGCAGGGAACGGCTGAAGCTTTCTTT
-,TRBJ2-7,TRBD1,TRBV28,CASSSGQHYEQYF,TGTGCCAGCAGTTCGGGACAGCATTACGAGCAGTACTTC
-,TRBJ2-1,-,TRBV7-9,CASSLLDPKSYNEQFF,TGTGCCAGCAGCTTACTAGACCCCAAATCCTACAATGAGCAGTTCTTC
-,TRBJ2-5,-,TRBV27,CASSWRLGETQYF,TGTGCCAGCAGTTGGAGGCTTGGAGAGACCCAGTACTTC
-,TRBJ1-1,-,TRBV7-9,CASSQIWNTEAFF,TGTGCCAGCAGCCAGATTTGGAACACTGAAGCTTTCTTT
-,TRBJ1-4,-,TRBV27,CASSLTPPQVINEKLFF,TGTGCCAGCAGTTTAACCCCCCCTCAGGTTATTAATGAAAAACTGTTTTTT
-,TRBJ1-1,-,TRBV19,CASSDRLNTEAFF,TGTGCCAGTAGTGACAGGTTGAACACTGAAGCTTTCTTT
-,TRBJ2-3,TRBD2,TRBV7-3,CASSLAGGTDTQYF,TGTGCCAGCAGCCTCGCGGGGGGCACAGATACGCAGTATTTT
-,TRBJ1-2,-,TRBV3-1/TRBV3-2,CASSQDIRDGYTF,TGTGCCAGCAGCCAAGATATACGAGATGGCTACACCTTC
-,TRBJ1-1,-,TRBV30,CAWIPRTEAFF,TGTGCCTGGATTCCGAGAACTGAAGCTTTCTTT
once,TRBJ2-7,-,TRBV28,CASSLGQSYEQYF,TGTGCCAGCAGTTTGGGGCAGAGCTACGAGCAGTACTTC
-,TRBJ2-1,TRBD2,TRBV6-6,CASSYGASGNNEQFF,TGTGCCAGCAGTTACGGGGCTAGCGGAAACAATGAGCAGTTCTTC
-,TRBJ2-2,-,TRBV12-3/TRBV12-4,CASSFGHRRELFF,TGTGCCAGCAGTTTCGGACACCGTAGGGAGCTGTTTTTT
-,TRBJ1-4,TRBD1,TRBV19,CASSKTGGYEKLFF,TGTGCCAGTAGCAAGACAGGGGGATATGAAAAACTGTTTTTT
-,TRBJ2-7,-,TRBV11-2,CASSLVTDSYEQYF,TGTGCCAGCAGCTTAGTTACAGATTCCTACGAGCAGTACTTC
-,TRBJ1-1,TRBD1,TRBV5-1,CASSMTGNEVNTEAFF,TGCGCCAGCAGCATGACAGGGAATGAGGTGAACACTGAAGCTTTCTTT
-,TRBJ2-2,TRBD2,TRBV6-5,CASSTGLVSVGLFF,TGTGCCAGCAGTACCGGACTAGTCTCCGTCGGGCTGTTTTTT
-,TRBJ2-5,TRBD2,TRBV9,CASSEGALAGGPFETQYF,TGTGCCAGCAGCGAAGGGGCCCTAGCGGGAGGGCCGTTTGAGACCCAGTACTTC
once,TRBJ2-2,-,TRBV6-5,CASKSRGGELFF,TGTGCCAGCAAAAGTCGGGGCGGGGAGCTGTTTTTT